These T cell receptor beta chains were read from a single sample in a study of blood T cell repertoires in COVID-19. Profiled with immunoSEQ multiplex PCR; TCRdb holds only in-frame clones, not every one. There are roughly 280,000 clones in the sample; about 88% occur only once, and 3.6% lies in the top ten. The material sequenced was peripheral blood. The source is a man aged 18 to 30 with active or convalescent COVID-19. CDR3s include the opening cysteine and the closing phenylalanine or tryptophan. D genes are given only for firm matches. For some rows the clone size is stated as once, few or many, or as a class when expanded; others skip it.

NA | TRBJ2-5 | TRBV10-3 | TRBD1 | TGTGCCATCAGTGAGGGGACAGGGGGCGTGGAGACCCAGTACTTC | CAISEGTGGVETQYF
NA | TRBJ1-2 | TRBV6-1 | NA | TGTGCCAGCAGTGAAGTCGGGCTACAGGGAAAGGGCGGCTACACCTTC | CASSEVGLQGKGGYTF
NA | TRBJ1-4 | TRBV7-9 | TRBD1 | TGTGCCAGCAGCTATGGACAGGGTACTGCGAAACTGTTTTTT | CASSYGQGTAKLFF
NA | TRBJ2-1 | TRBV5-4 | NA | TGTGCCAGCACCACCCTAACCTCCGATCCATACAATGAGCAGTTCTTC | CASTTLTSDPYNEQFF
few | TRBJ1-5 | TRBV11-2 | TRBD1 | TGTGCCAGCAGGTACAGGGGCAGTCAGCCCCAGCATTTT | CASRYRGSQPQHF
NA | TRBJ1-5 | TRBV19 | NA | TGTGCCAGTAGTATTCCCCTGAATCAGCCCCAGCATTTT | CASSIPLNQPQHF
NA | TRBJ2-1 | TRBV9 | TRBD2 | TGTGCCAGCAGCGTAGGGACTAGCGGATACAATGAGCAGTTCTTC | CASSVGTSGYNEQFF
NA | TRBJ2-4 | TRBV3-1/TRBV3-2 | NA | TGTGCCAGCAGCCAAGACGTTAGCATTCAGTACTTC | CASSQDVSIQYF
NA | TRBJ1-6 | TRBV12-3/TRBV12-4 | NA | TGTGCCAGCAGTTTTTCGGGTTCACCCCTCCACTTT | CASSFSGSPLHF
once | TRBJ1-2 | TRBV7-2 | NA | TGTGCCAGCAGCTTCTCTGTCTATGGCTACACCTTC | CASSFSVYGYTF
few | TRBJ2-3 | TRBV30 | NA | TGTGCCTGGAGTGAAGGAGGGGGCGTAGATACGCAGTATTTT | CAWSEGGGVDTQYF
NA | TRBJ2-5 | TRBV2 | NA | TGTGCCAGCAGTAGGGACTTGCAAGAGACCCAGTACTTC | CASSRDLQETQYF
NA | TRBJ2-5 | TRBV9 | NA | TGTGCCAGCAGCCCAGGAACCCTAAGAGGAGGGGAGACCCAGTACTTC | CASSPGTLRGGETQYF
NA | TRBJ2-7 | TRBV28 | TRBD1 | TGTGCCAGCTCGGGACAGGGGCTCCGGGAGCAGTACTTC | CASSGQGLREQYF
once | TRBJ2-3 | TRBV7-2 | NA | TGTGCCAGCAACCAACAGGGAATAGCTTCAGATACGCAGTATTTT | CASNQQGIASDTQYF
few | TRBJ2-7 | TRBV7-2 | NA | TGTGCCAGCAGGCCAGGGTCCGCCTACGAGCAGTACTTC | CASRPGSAYEQYF
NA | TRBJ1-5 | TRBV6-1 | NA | TGTGCCAGCAGTGAAGGAGGCAATCAGCCCCAGCATTTT | CASSEGGNQPQHF
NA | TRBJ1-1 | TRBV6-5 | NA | TGTGCCAGCAGTAGGCCGGGAGGGTTAGCTTTCTTT | CASSRPGGLAFF
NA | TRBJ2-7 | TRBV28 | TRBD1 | TGTGCCAGCAGACCGGGACAGGGGGGGTACGAGCAGTACTTC | CASRPGQGGYEQYF
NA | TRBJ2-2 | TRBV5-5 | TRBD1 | TGTGCCAGCAGCTCCGGGACAGGGGACACCGGGGAGCTGTTTTTT | CASSSGTGDTGELFF
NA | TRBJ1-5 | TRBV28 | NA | TGTGCCAGCAGTCAAAATCAGCCCCAGCATTTT | CASSQNQPQHF
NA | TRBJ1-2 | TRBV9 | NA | TGTGCCAGCAGCGTAGAGATCTCGGGGGACGGTGGCTACACCTTC | CASSVEISGDGGYTF
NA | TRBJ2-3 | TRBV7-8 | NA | TGTGCCAGCAGCTTACCCGATGCAGGGAATACGCAGTATTTT | CASSLPDAGNTQYF
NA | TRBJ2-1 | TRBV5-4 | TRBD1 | TGTGCCAGCAGCATCCGGGACAGGGTGATGTATGAGCAGTTCTTC | CASSIRDRVMYEQFF
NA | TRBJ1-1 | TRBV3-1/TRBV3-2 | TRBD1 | TGTGCCAGCAGCCAATGGCCGGGACAGGGTCCCTTGAACACTGAAGCTTTCTTT | CASSQWPGQGPLNTEAFF
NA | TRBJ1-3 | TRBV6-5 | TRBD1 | TGTGCCAGCCTACAGGGGGCCTTAGGAAACACCATATATTTT | CASLQGALGNTIYF
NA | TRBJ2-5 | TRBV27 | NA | TGTGCCAGCAGACCAGCGTACCAAGAGACCCAGTACTTC | CASRPAYQETQYF
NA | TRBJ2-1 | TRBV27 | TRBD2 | TGTGCCAGCAGTTACTGGTTAGCGGGCCAAGAATCATACAATGAGCAGTTCTTC | CASSYWLAGQESYNEQFF
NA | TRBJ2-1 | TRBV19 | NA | TGTGCCAGCAGTATTTGGGGACTCTACAATGAGCAGTTCTTC | CASSIWGLYNEQFF
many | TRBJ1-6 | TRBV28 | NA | TGTGCCAGCAGTTCGCGGGGGTCACCCCTCCACTTT | CASSSRGSPLHF
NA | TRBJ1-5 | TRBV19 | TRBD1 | TGTGCCAGTAGTATTTTGGGACAGGGTTTTCTGCGCAATCAGCCCCAGCATTTT | CASSILGQGFLRNQPQHF
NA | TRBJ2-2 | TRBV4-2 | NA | TGTGCCAGCAGCCCCGGGAGCGGGTGGCTGTTTTTT | CASSPGSGWLFF
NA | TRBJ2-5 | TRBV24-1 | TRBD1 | TGTGCCACCAGTGCCTCAGGGGGCGACGGGACCCAGTACTTC | CATSASGGDGTQYF
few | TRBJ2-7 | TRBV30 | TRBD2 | TGTGCCTGGTCCCAGATAGCGGGGGCCTACGAGCAGTACTTC | CAWSQIAGAYEQYF
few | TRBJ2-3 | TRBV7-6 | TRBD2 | TGTGCCAGCAGCGAGAGCGGGAGGGCGATCACAGATACGCAGTATTTT | CASSESGRAITDTQYF
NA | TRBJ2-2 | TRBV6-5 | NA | TGTGCCAGCAGTACCCACACAGGGAGCACCGGGGAGCTGTTTTTT | CASSTHTGSTGELFF
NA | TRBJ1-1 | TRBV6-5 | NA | TGTGCCAGCAGTTTTCACAGGGAAAAGGGGGCTTTCTTT | CASSFHREKGAFF
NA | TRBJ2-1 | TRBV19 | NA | TGTGCCAGTATCGGGTCTATAGGGGCCAATGAGCAGTTCTTC | CASIGSIGANEQFF
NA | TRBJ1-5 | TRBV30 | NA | TGTGCCTGGAGTGTAGGGACAATACACGGTCAGCCCCAGCATTTT | CAWSVGTIHGQPQHF